A single sample gave rise to the 6 T cell receptor beta chains below, sequenced in a study of blood T cell repertoires in COVID-19. Repertoires were generated with immunoSEQ multiplex PCR, while TCRdb's copy carries only in-frame clones and drops some. The table has about 200,000 clones, 89% seen once. The sequencing sample was made of peripheral blood. These receptors all come from a man in his fifties or sixties who had recovered from COVID-19.

The chain recombines TRBV10-3 with TRBJ2-1, with TRBD1 matching over 7 bases. CDR1 and CDR2 (germline): ENHRY, SYGVKD. CDR3 length: 17 amino acids. J was trimmed by 3 bases and V by 5 bases; bases with no gene match: 13. This CDR3 reads CAISLQKPGQLYNEQFF. CDR3 coding DNA: TGTGCCATCAGTCTCCAGAAACCGGGACAGCTCTACAATGAGCAGTTCTTC.

This sequence joins TRBV4-1 and TRBJ2-5, with TRBD2 as a possible D gene (5 bases). Germline CDR1 MGHRA, CDR2 YSYEKL. The CDR3 is 14 amino acids. Trimming took 0 bases from V and 5 from J, leaving 10 bases between them. The DNA for the CDR3 is TGCGCCAGCAGCCAAGATACTAGGCCGGAGACCCAGTACTTC. Amino acids: CASSQDTRPETQYF.

The V call is TRBV14, the J call TRBJ2-2, with a possible D match to TRBD2 (6 bases). Germline lookup yields CDR1 SGHDN and CDR2 FVKESK. Trimming took off 3 bases at V and 3 bases at J, with 20 bases between the two ends. The length of the CDR3 is 18 residues. The CDR3 DNA is TGTGCCAGCAGCCAGCCCCGTCTGCGGGGATGGGACACCGGGGAGCTGTTTTTT. This gives the protein CASSQPRLRGWDTGELFF.

The chain employs TRBV6-1 and TRBJ2-5, with D possibly being TRBD1 (5 bases). The CDR3 covers 14 residues. Germline CDR1 MNHNS, CDR2 SASEGT. The V and J ends lost 0 bases and 7 bases respectively, with 12 bases between them. DNA for the CDR3: TGTGCCAGCAGTGAAGCGTTGGCAGGGTGGACCCAGTACTTC. This encodes CASSEALAGWTQYF.

This clone was picked up one time. The chain recombines TRBV11-2 with TRBJ2-5; 11 positions match TRBD2. CDR1 is SGHAT and CDR2 is FQNNGV in the germline V gene. With V trimmed by 4 bases and J by 5 bases, 15 bases remained unmatched. This CDR3 has 18 amino acids. The CDR3 DNA sequence: TGTGCCAGCAGCTCCCGAGGCCAGACTAGCGGGAACTCGGAGACCCAGTACTTC. Translated, it gives CASSSRGQTSGNSETQYF. Full variable domain (rest looked up from reference TRBV11-2 and TRBJ2-5): EAGVAQSPRYKIIEKRQSVAFWCNPISGHATLYWYQQILGQGPKLLIQFQNNGVVDDSQLPKDRFSAERLKGVDSTLKIQPAKLEDSAVYLCASSSRGQTSGNSETQYFGPGTRLLVL.

This chain uses TRBV27 with TRBJ2-1; the D gene is possibly TRBD2 (6 bases). From germline, CDR1 is MNHEY and CDR2 SMNVEV (reference sequence). The CDR3 has 15 amino acids. Trimming took 3 bases from V and 2 from J, leaving 11 bases between them. The CDR3 nucleotides are TGTGCCAGCAGTTTCGGGAGAATTCCCTACAATGAGCAGTTCTTC. Its translation: CASSFGRIPYNEQFF.